This TCR beta chain was captured by sequencing in a study of OX40 agonist ivuxolimab in advanced cancers. At the level of the study: A partial response was reached by three patients: one with hepatocellular carcinoma and two with cutaneous melanoma.

Regarding this clone: No antigen is known for it.

Germline assignment: CDR1 MNHNS and CDR2 SASEGT. The CDR3 has 14 amino acids. Losses at the gene ends were 9 bases for V and 7 bases for J; bases not matched to a gene: 12. Method: immunoSEQ multiplex PCR; TCRdb's copy keeps in-frame clones and lacks some. The table records roughly 80,000 clones, around 90% of them present only once. Blood draws occurred at baseline, cycle 4 day 1, and cycle 7 day 1. Study outcomes and limitations: Expanded clones belonging to CD8+ T cells outnumbered, on average, those of CD4+. CD4+ and CD8+ T cells in blood underwent clonal expansion by week 6 at 0.1 to 3.0 mg/kg.

The chain employs TRBV6-1 and TRBJ1-5; 7 nucleotides line up with TRBD1. The TCR was taken from an adult with an advanced solid tumor such as melanoma, head and neck, liver or kidney cancer. The sample in question was CD4+ or CD8+ T cells sorted from blood, obtained in a trial of the OX40 agonist ivuxolimab. CDR3 nucleotides: TGTGCCAGTAATCAAGCAGGGGGTAGCCAGCCCCAGCATTTT. Protein: CASNQAGGSQPQHF.